The 22 T cell receptor beta chains below were found in one sample sequenced in a study of technical replicates of blood from a handful of donors. The protocol was immunoSEQ multiplex PCR, while the TCRdb copy is restricted to in-frame clones and leaves out a portion. There are 95,000 to 100,000 clones in the sample; over 95% occur only once, and 0.2% to 0.25% lies in the top ten. Sequenced material: T cells isolated from PBMCs. The origin of the receptors is a human donor in good health.

The genes are TRBV27 and TRBJ1-1; D uncertain. The CDR3 consists of 13 residues. The germline CDR1 and CDR2 sequences are MNHEY and SMNVEV (reference sequence). Trimming stripped 5 bases from V and 6 bases from J, with 13 bases between. The CDR3 protein is CASSPSPNSEAFF. In DNA, the CDR3 is TGTGCCAGCAGTCCCTCGCCAAACTCTGAAGCTTTCTTT.

The rearrangement joins TRBV7-9 to TRBJ2-7; the match to TRBD1 covers 8 bases. This CDR3 is built from 15 residues. J gave up 3 bases and V 5 bases, and 9 bases lay outside the gene matches. Germline V CDR1 and CDR2: SEHNR, FQNEAQ (reference sequence). CDR3 nucleotide sequence: TGTGCCAGCAGCACCCCGAAGACAGGGGTCTACGAGCAGTACTTC. Residues: CASSTPKTGVYEQYF.

This clone was picked up one time. The chain uses TRBV19 and TRBJ2-2, with TRBD2 matching over 10 bases. Trimming took 5 bases from V and 0 from J; bases not matched to a gene: 6. Germline assignment: CDR1 LNHDA and CDR2 SQIVND (reference sequence). This CDR3 region has 17 residues. CDR3 amino acids: CASSAATSGPNTGELFF. DNA for the CDR3: TGTGCCAGTAGTGCAGCGACTAGCGGGCCGAACACCGGGGAGCTGTTTTTT.

This rearrangement joins TRBV23-1 to TRBJ2-3, with 7 bases matching TRBD1. TRBV23-1 is sorted into the ORF group, with uncertain function. J gave up 4 bases and V 0 bases, and 4 bases lay outside the gene matches. This CDR3 has 15 residues. CDR3 in DNA: TGCGCCAGCAGTCAATCGAGACAGGGCCCAGATACGCAGTATTTT. This codes for CASSQSRQGPDTQYF.

This clone was recorded only once. V gene TRBV6-5 combines with J gene TRBJ2-7; TRBD2 agrees at 8 bases. This CDR3 has 14 residues. CDR1 is MNHEY, CDR2 SVGAGI, per germline. V lost 5 bases and J lost 0; bases outside the gene matches: 3. The CDR3 loop is CASSRTSTSYEQYF. The CDR3, as DNA: TGTGCCAGCAGTCGGACTAGCACCTCCTACGAGCAGTACTTC.

The chain joins TRBV6-5 to TRBJ2-7; 7 bases match TRBD1. The V and J ends lost 2 bases and 1 base, in that order; junction bases with no gene match: 5. Germline V gene data show CDR1 as MNHEY and CDR2 as SVGAGI. This CDR3 comprises 15 residues. This CDR3 is CASSYRAGGSYEQYF. The DNA of the CDR3 is TGTGCCAGCAGTTACAGGGCAGGGGGTTCCTACGAGCAGTACTTC.

This chain links TRBV19 with TRBJ2-7; a weak D match, TRBD1 (6 bases). The CDR3 runs to 13 residues. V lost 6 bases and J lost 6, with 15 bases in between. Germline V gives CDR1 LNHDA, CDR2 SQIVND (reference sequence). The CDR3 loop is CASRARGQSEQYF. DNA for the CDR3: TGTGCCAGTAGAGCAAGAGGACAGAGCGAGCAGTACTTC.

The rearrangement uses TRBV9 and TRBJ2-1; 7 bases map to TRBD1. This CDR3 has 15 residues. Germline V CDR1 and CDR2: SGDLS, YYNGEE. V shed 0 bases and J 6 bases; nucleotides not matched to a gene: 6. The CDR3 protein is CASSVGLDRANEQFF. The CDR3 bases are TGTGCCAGCAGCGTAGGGCTAGACAGGGCCAATGAGCAGTTCTTC.

The J gene is TRBJ2-7, the V gene TRBV27; the match to TRBD2 covers 8 bases. Germline V gives CDR1 MNHEY, CDR2 SMNVEV (reference sequence). V lost 0 bases to trimming and J lost 3 bases; unmatched junction nucleotides: 19. There are 20 residues in the CDR3. CDR3 DNA sequence: TGTGCCAGCAGTTTATCACCGGGACGGGGCGGGAGGACTAATGTCTACGAGCAGTACTTC. Amino acid sequence: CASSLSPGRGGRTNVYEQYF.

V and J are TRBV7-3 and TRBJ2-2, with 10 bases fitting TRBD2. Germline assignment: CDR1 SGHTA and CDR2 FQGTGA. The J segment lost 1 base and the V segment lost 3 bases, leaving 5 bases of the junction unmatched. There are 17 residues in the CDR3. In DNA form, the CDR3 reads TGTGCCAGCAGCTTGTCTAGCGGGGGAGGGAACACCGGGGAGCTGTTTTTT. Amino acids: CASSLSSGGGNTGELFF.

The chain couples TRBV5-4 to TRBJ2-1, with 16 bases identical to TRBD2. V lost 5 bases to trimming and J lost 12 bases; unmatched junction nucleotides: 17. Germline V gene sequence: CDR1 SGHNT, CDR2 YYREEE (reference sequence). The length of the CDR3 is 18 residues. CDR3 sequence (DNA): TGTGCCAGCAGTCATACGGGACAGGGGACTAGCGGGGGGGAGAGGCAGTTCTTC. Protein sequence: CASSHTGQGTSGGERQFF.

The chain uses TRBV7-9 and TRBJ1-3, with D perhaps matching TRBD1 (6 bases). CDR1 and CDR2 from the germline V gene are SEHNR and FQNEAQ (reference sequence). V was cut by 0 bases and J by 6 bases, with 12 bases left in between. The CDR3 is 15 residues long. The CDR3 bases are TGTGCCAGCAGCTTAGCTGGCAGGGGCGAAAACACCATATATTTT. Translation gives CASSLAGRGENTIYF.

Only a few counts were recorded for this clone. This rearrangement joins TRBV20-1 to TRBJ1-1; no definite D call. Germline CDR1 and CDR2: DFQATT and SNEGSKA (reference sequence). The CDR3 spans 11 residues. V was cut by 5 bases and J by 5 bases, with 9 bases left in between. CDR3 amino acids: CSAYSDTEAFF. For the CDR3, the DNA is TGCAGTGCTTATAGTGATACTGAAGCTTTCTTT.

DNA of the CDR3: TGTGCCAGCAGCTTAGAAGTGCCGGGGGTTGGTTGGGTGAGTGAGCAGTTCTTC. This encodes CASSLEVPGVGWVSEQFF. The J gene is TRBJ2-1, the V gene TRBV11-2, with D perhaps matching TRBD2 (6 bases). Trimming removed 0 bases from V and 9 bases from J, with 24 bases in between. In germline, CDR1 is SGHAT, CDR2 FQNNGV. This CDR3 comprises 18 residues. Based on the CDR3 plus reference TRBV11-2 and TRBJ2-1, the full variable domain is EAGVAQSPRYKIIEKRQSVAFWCNPISGHATLYWYQQILGQGPKLLIQFQNNGVVDDSQLPKDRFSAERLKGVDSTLKIQPAKLEDSAVYLCASSLEVPGVGWVSEQFFGPGTRLTVL.

The chain links TRBV9 to TRBJ1-1; D unclear. The ends were cut back, 0 bases at V and 8 bases at J, with 17 bases in the middle. Germline V gives CDR1 SGDLS, CDR2 YYNGEE. The CDR3 sequence is 15 residues long. The DNA for the CDR3 is TGTGCCAGCAGCGTAGGGACGGAGGCGAAATCCGAAGCTTTCTTT. The encoded protein is CASSVGTEAKSEAFF.

The chain couples TRBV5-1 to TRBJ2-3; 8 bases are shared with TRBD1. Germline values: CDR1 SGHRS, CDR2 YFSETQ. V lost 2 bases, J lost 4 bases, and 3 bases stayed unmatched. This CDR3 region has 14 residues. The DNA for the CDR3 is TGCGCCAGCAGCTTACAGGGGGTTGCAGATACGCAGTATTTT. Protein product: CASSLQGVADTQYF. Based on the CDR3 plus reference TRBV5-1 and TRBJ2-3, the full variable domain is KAGVTQTPRYLIKTRGQQVTLSCSPISGHRSVSWYQQTPGQGLQFLFEYFSETQRNKGNFPGRFSGRQFSNSRSEMNVSTLELGDSALYLCASSLQGVADTQYFGPGTRLTVL.

The chain employs TRBV28 and TRBJ2-7; 8 bases line up with TRBD2. The CDR3 has 12 amino acids. The trim removed 7 bases at V and 2 bases at J, leaving 1 base unmatched. Germline V gene lookup returns CDR1 MDHEN and CDR2 SYDVKM. This CDR3 is CASTGLAYEQYF. The CDR3 coding sequence is TGTGCCAGCACGGGACTAGCCTACGAGCAGTACTTC.

The chain joins TRBV7-8 to TRBJ2-3, with 7 nucleotides matching TRBD2. Germline trimming cut 2 bases from V and 0 bases from J; bases unmatched to any gene: 2. Germline values: CDR1 SGHVS, CDR2 FQNEAQ. The CDR3 is made up of 15 amino acids. CDR3 loop: CASSLTLASTDTQYF. In nucleotides, the CDR3 is TGTGCCAGCAGCTTAACACTAGCGAGCACAGATACGCAGTATTTT.

The chain has TRBV6-6 and TRBJ1-4; 7 bases agree with TRBD1. The V gene's germline CDR1 is MNHNY and CDR2 SVGAGI (reference sequence). With 7 bases clipped from V and 3 bases from J, the junction kept 5 bases outside the gene matches. CDR3 length equals 14 residues. The CDR3 protein is CASKRGLSNEKLFF. The CDR3 DNA sequence: TGTGCCAGCAAAAGGGGGCTGTCTAATGAAAAACTGTTTTTT.

This chain links TRBV7-2 with TRBJ1-3; 7 nucleotides agree with TRBD1. The V gene end was trimmed by 5 bases and the J gene end by 0 bases; junction bases not matched to a gene: 4. Germline lookup yields CDR1 SGHTA and CDR2 FQGNSA. This CDR3 is built from 15 residues. The CDR3 reads CASSPQGSSGNTIYF. The CDR3 region has the DNA TGTGCCAGCAGCCCACAGGGGAGCTCTGGAAACACCATATATTTT.

This clone was counted between two and nine times. This chain connects TRBV19 to TRBJ1-2; D ambiguous. CDR1 and CDR2 (germline): LNHDA, SQIVND (reference sequence). The CDR3 is 12 amino acids. Trimming shortened V by 7 bases and J by 6 bases, and 12 bases separated the two germline ends. The CDR3 DNA sequence: TGTGCCAGTACTACCACCGCTAATGGCTACACCTTC. Translated: CASTTTANGYTF.

This sequence joins TRBV5-1 and TRBJ2-1; 8 nucleotides align to TRBD1. The CDR3 has 15 amino acids. CDR1 SGHRS and CDR2 YFSETQ come from the germline V gene. With 1 base clipped from V and 9 bases from J, the junction kept 9 bases outside the gene matches. The CDR3 region is CASSLNGQGNSEQFF. For the CDR3, the DNA is TGCGCCAGCAGCTTGAATGGACAGGGAAATTCTGAGCAGTTCTTC.